The TCR beta chain under discussion was sequenced for a study of T-cell memory formation after mild COVID-19. Turning to the study itself: TCR clusters were mostly confined to one donor each.

With respect to this clonotype: Antigen specificity is unknown.

General study points: Pre-infection memory showed some responding clones, and this suggested that cross-reactive memory joined. Day 15 to 85 contractors were CD4/CD8 balanced; later expanders leaned CD4+.

TCRalpha and TCRbeta libraries used 5'RACE with constant-segment primers and UMIs. MiXCR, applied by TCRdb to the 5' RACE reads, yields one record per CDR3 protein. Among around 370,000 distinct CDR3 sequences, around 21% were seen once, and the ten largest hold 9.5% to 15%. Germline V gives CDR1 DFQATT, CDR2 SNEGSKA (reference sequence). V trimming: 5 bases; J trimming: 7 bases; junction bases outside the gene matches: 9. The CDR3 sequence is 14 residues long. The specimen sequenced was PBMCs or a T cell subset sorted from them (not recorded which). This clonotype originated in an adult woman who had mild COVID-19 (a few samples of this study predate the infection). Cell type and time point are not known. The chain uses TRBV20-1 and TRBJ1-4; TRBD1 aligns across 8 bases. The CDR3 DNA follows: TGCAGTGCTGGACGACAGGGGTATGGTGAAAAACTGTTTTTT. It encodes CSAGRQGYGEKLFF.